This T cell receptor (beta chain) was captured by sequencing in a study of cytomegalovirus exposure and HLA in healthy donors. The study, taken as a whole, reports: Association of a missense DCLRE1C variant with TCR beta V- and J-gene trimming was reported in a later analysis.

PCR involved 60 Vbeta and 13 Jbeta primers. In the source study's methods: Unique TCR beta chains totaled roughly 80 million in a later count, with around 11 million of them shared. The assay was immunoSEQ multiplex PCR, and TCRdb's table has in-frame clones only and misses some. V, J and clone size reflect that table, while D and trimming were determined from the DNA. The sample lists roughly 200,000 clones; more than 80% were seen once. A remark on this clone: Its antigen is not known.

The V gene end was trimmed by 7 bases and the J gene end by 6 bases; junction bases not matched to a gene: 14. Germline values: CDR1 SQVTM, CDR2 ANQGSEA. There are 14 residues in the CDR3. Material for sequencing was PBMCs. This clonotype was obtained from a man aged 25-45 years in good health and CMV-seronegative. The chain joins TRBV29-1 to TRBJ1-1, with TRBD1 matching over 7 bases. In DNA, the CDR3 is TGCAGCGCTGGGGGAACAGGGGATCGGCCTGAAGCTTTCTTT. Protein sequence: CSAGGTGDRPEAFF.